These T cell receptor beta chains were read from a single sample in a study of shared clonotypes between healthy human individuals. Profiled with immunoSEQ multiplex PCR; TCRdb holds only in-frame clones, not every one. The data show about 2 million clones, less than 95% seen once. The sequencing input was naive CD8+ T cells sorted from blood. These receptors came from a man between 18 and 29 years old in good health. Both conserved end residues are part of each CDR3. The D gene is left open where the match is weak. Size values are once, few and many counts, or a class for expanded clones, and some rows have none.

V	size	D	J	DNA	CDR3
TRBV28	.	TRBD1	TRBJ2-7	TGTGCCAGCAGCCGCACAGGGGGTGGATACGAGCAGTACTTC	CASSRTGGGYEQYF
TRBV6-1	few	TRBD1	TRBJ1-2	TGTGCCAGCAGTGACATGGACAGGGTTGATGGAAATGGCTACACCTTC	CASSDMDRVDGNGYTF
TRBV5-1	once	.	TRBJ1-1	TGCGCCAGCAGCCCCTCTCGGACGGTGAACACTGAAGCTTTCTTT	CASSPSRTVNTEAFF
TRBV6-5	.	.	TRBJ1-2	TGTGCCAGCAGTTACTCGTGGCAGGACGACTATGGCTACACCTTC	CASSYSWQDDYGYTF
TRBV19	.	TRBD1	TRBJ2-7	TGTGCCAGTAGTGTGGGACAGGGCGTTTACGAGCAGTACTTC	CASSVGQGVYEQYF
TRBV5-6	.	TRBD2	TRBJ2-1	TGTGCCAGCAGCACCACTAGCGGGGGTTTGAATGAGCAGTTCTTC	CASSTTSGGLNEQFF
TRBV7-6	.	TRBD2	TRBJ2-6	TGTGCCAGCAGCCAAAGGACTAGCGAAATACCCGGGGCCAACGTCCTGACTTTC	CASSQRTSEIPGANVLTF
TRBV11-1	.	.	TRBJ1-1	TGTGCCAGCAGCTTAGGTCGAGATGAAGCTTTCTTT	CASSLGRDEAFF
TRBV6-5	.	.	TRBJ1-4	TGTGCCAGCAGTTACTTGGACGCCCGAGCGGGAGAAAAACTGTTTTTT	CASSYLDARAGEKLFF
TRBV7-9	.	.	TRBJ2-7	TGTGCCAGCAGCCCAGGCGGGTTTTCCTCCTACGAGCAGTACTTC	CASSPGGFSSYEQYF
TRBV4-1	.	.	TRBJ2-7	TGCGCCAGCAGCCACAACAGTTTGGCCAGCTACGAGCAGTACTTC	CASSHNSLASYEQYF
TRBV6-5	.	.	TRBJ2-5	TGTGCCAGCAGCCGGCGGATTTCGGAGACCCAGTACTTC	CASSRRISETQYF
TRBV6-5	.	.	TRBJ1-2	TGTGCCAGCAGTTACTCTGAAGGTTACGATGGCTACACCTTC	CASSYSEGYDGYTF
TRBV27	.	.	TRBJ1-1	TGTGCCAGCAGTGGGTGGGACACTGAAGCTTTCTTT	CASSGWDTEAFF
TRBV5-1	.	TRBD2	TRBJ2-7	TGCGCCAGCAGCTCCATGGGAGCGGGGAATAACGAGCAGTACTTC	CASSSMGAGNNEQYF
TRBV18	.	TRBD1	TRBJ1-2	TGTGCCAGCTCACCACCTAGACAGGGGCTATCTAACTATGGCTACACCTTC	CASSPPRQGLSNYGYTF
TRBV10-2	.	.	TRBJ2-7	TGCGCCAGCAGTGAGTCTGGCGGATCATATTACGAGCAGTACTTC	CASSESGGSYYEQYF
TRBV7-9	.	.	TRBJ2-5	TGTGCCAGCTGGGCGGGGAATCAAGAGACCCAGTACTTC	CASWAGNQETQYF
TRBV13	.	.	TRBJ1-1	TGTGCCAGCAGCTTAGGAACAGGAGTGAACACTGAAGCTTTCTTT	CASSLGTGVNTEAFF
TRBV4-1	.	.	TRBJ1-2	TGCGCCAGCAGCCAAGTTGAACAGGGCGCCTATGGCTACACCTTC	CASSQVEQGAYGYTF
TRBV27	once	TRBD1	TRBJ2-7	TGTGCCAGCAGCGAAACAGGGGTCGCCTCCTACGAGCAGTACTTC	CASSETGVASYEQYF
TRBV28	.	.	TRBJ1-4	TGTGCCAGCAGTTCGTACCAGGGGTCCACTAATGAAAAACTGTTTTTT	CASSSYQGSTNEKLFF
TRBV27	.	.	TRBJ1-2	TGTGCCAGCGGCCTGGGGCTGCACTATGGCTACACCTTC	CASGLGLHYGYTF
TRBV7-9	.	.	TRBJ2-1	TGTGCCAGCAGCTTAGGAGGGTATGAGCAGTTCTTC	CASSLGGYEQFF
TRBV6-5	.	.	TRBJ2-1	TGTGCCAGCAGCACAGGGGAGGATTACAATGAGCAGTTCTTC	CASSTGEDYNEQFF
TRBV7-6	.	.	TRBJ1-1	TGTGCCAGCAGCTTAGGCGGGTCGGTAACTGAAGCTTTCTTT	CASSLGGSVTEAFF
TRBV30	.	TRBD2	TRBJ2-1	TGTGCCTGTACCTTTGAGGGAGGGCCCCTCGGGCACAATGAGCAGTTCTTC	CACTFEGGPLGHNEQFF
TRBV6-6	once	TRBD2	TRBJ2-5	TGTGCCAGCAGTTATTCGGGGGAGGGAGAGACCCAGTACTTC	CASSYSGEGETQYF
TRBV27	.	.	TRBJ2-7	TGTGCCAGCAGTTCGGACCTAGGGGCCTACGAGCAGTACTTC	CASSSDLGAYEQYF
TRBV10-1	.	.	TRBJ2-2	TGCGCCAGCAGTGAGTCGAGCCCGGCTGGGGAGCTGTTTTTT	CASSESSPAGELFF
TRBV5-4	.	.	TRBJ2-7	TGTGCCAGCAGCTTGGCGCAGAGCTACGAGCAGTACTTC	CASSLAQSYEQYF
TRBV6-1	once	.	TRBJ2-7	TGTGCCAGCAGTCTTCTAGGGGATCCCCATCGGTACTTC	CASSLLGDPHRYF
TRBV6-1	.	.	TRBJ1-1	TGTGCCAGCACTCAGAACACTGAAGCTTTCTTT	CASTQNTEAFF
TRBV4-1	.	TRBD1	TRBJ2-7	TGCGCCAGCAGCCCCCCCCGGGACAGGGCTTCCTACGAGCAGTACTTC	CASSPPRDRASYEQYF
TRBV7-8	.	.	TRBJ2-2	TGTGCCAGCAGTCGGGCTGAGAACACCGGGGAGCTGTTTTTT	CASSRAENTGELFF
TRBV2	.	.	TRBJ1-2	TGTGCCAGCAGTGAATTGCTGATTAACTATGGCTACACCTTC	CASSELLINYGYTF
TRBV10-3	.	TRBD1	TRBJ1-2	TGTGCCATCAGTGAGGACAGGGGCTATGGCTACACCTTC	CAISEDRGYGYTF
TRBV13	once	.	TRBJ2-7	TGTGCCAGCAGCTCCGGGGAAGGGGAGCAGTACTTC	CASSSGEGEQYF
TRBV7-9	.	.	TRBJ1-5	TGTGCCAGCAGCTTATCAACTGGGATTCAGCCCCAGCATTTT	CASSLSTGIQPQHF
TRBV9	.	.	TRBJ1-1	TGTGCCAGCAGCGTAGGGCAGGGTGGCACTGAAGCTTTCTTT	CASSVGQGGTEAFF
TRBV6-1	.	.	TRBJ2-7	TGTGCCAGCAGCCCTCGGGGAACCTCCTACGAGCAGTACTTC	CASSPRGTSYEQYF
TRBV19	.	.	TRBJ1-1	TGTGCCAGTACCACGACGACGGGACTCGGAGCTTTCTTT	CASTTTTGLGAFF
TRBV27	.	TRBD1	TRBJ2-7	TGTGCCAGCAGTCCTTGGACAGGGTACTACGAGCAGTACTTC	CASSPWTGYYEQYF
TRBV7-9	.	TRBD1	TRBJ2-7	TGTGCCAGCAGCCCACGGCATTTGGGACAGACCTCCTACGAGCAGTACTTC	CASSPRHLGQTSYEQYF
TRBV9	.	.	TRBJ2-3	TGTGCCAGCAGCGTAGGAACTAGTGGAGGAGATACGCAGTATTTT	CASSVGTSGGDTQYF
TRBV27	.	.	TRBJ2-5	TGTGCCAGCCGGTTATTGGGGTCGGGGGAGACCCAGTACTTC	CASRLLGSGETQYF
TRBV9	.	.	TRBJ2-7	TGTGCCAGCAGCTCCGGGCCTCAGAACTACGAGCAGTACTTC	CASSSGPQNYEQYF
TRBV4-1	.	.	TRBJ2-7	TGCGCCAGCAGCCAAGAGGAGGAAAGGGGGGCCTACGAGCAGTACTTC	CASSQEEERGAYEQYF
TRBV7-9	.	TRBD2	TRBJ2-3	TGTGCCAGCAGCTTAGCAAGCGGGGGGACAGATACGCAGTATTTT	CASSLASGGTDTQYF
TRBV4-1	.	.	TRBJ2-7	TGCGCCAGCAGCCCTTGGACGGGTTATGAGCAGTACTTC	CASSPWTGYEQYF
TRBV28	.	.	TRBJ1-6	TGTGCCAGCAGTTTAGGCCGAGGGTCACCCCTCCACTTT	CASSLGRGSPLHF
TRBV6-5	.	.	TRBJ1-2	TGTGCCAGCAGTTACTCGAGCATTGGTGGCTACACCTTC	CASSYSSIGGYTF
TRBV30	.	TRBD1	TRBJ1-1	TGTGCCTGGGACAGGGAGTCGAACACTGAAGCTTTCTTT	CAWDRESNTEAFF
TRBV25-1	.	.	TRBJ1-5	TGTGCCAGCAGTGAATTTAGGGGGGATCAGCCCCAGCATTTT	CASSEFRGDQPQHF
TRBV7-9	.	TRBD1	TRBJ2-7	TGTGCCAGCAGCTCGACCGGGACAGGGGCTGGCGAGCAGTACTTC	CASSSTGTGAGEQYF
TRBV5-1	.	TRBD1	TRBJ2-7	TGCGCCAGCAGCTTAAGAGAGACAGGGGGCCTCTACGAGCAGTACTTC	CASSLRETGGLYEQYF
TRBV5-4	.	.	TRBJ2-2	TGTGCCACCGACAAAGGGGACGGGGAGCTGTTTTTT	CATDKGDGELFF
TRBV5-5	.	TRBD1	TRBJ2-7	TGTGCCAGCAGCTTGTCTAAAGGGACAGAAAACTCCTACGAGCAGTACTTC	CASSLSKGTENSYEQYF
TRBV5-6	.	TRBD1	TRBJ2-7	TGTGCCAGCACCTGGGGGACAGGCTCATACGAGCAGTACTTC	CASTWGTGSYEQYF